Following are 10 T cell receptor beta chains from one sample sequenced in a study of response to subunit inactivated influenza vaccine listed by TCRdb under 2018. Library construction relied on RT-PCR. Data came from an Illumina HiSeq 2500. TCRdb applied fastp at Q25 and MiXCR to the public reads, then kept only in-frame beta chains. Rows with a matching CDR3 protein are joined into one entry that keeps the most common DNA and genes. Across this sample there are some 190,000 distinct CDR3 sequences, with about an eighth seen only once. About 26% of the sample belongs to the ten largest clones. The sequencing here drew on CD8+ T cells sorted from PBMCs, taken about 5 days after vaccination. The source is a man aged 50 to 60 who received an inactivated influenza vaccine. Donor details come from another sample of the same person, matched by shared clones.

V and J are TRBV25-1 and TRBJ1-6; TRBD1 might be the D (6 bases). Trimming pared 3 bases from V and 10 bases from J, leaving 13 bases between. CDR1 is MGHDK and CDR2 is SYGVNS in the germline V gene. This CDR3 is 14 amino acids long. CDR3 DNA: TGTGCCAGCAGTGATACAGGGCCGTACTCACCCCTCCACTTT. Translation: CASSDTGPYSPLHF.

This clonotype occurred a few times. The gene calls are TRBV7-9 and TRBJ1-1, with D perhaps matching TRBD1 (6 bases). Germline loops: CDR1 SEHNR, CDR2 FQNEAQ (reference sequence). V dropped 4 bases and J dropped 1 base, with 19 bases sitting between them. This CDR3 comprises 17 residues. The DNA of the CDR3 is TGTGCCAGCAGCTCGATCAAACAGGGAGGTGAGAACACTGAAGCTTTCTTT. This encodes CASSSIKQGGENTEAFF.

On this clonotype itself: In this CDR3 the conserved last residue, phenylalanine or tryptophan, is missing, so a read error is likely. V gene TRBV7-2 combines with J gene TRBJ2-5; D gene uncertain. Per the germline V gene, CDR1 is SGHTA and CDR2 is FQGNSA. V was shortened by 5 bases and J by 4 bases, with 17 bases between the two germline ends. This CDR3 contains 15 residues. This CDR3 is CASSLFGLWGETQYI. The CDR3 nucleotides read TGTGCCAGCAGCCTTTTTGGGCTGTGGGGAGAGACCCAGTACATC.

The chain couples TRBV6-5 to TRBJ2-1, with D possibly TRBD2 on 7 matching bases. V was shortened by 4 bases and J by 6 bases, with 19 bases between the two germline ends. Germline values: CDR1 MNHEY, CDR2 SVGAGI. This CDR3 has 16 residues. The CDR3 coding sequence is TGTGCCAGCAGTTCTTTCGGGGGGCACGAAGGCAATGAGCAGTTCTTC. This encodes CASSSFGGHEGNEQFF.

This clonotype was counted ten times or more. The CDR3 DNA reads as TGCGCCAGCAGTCTAGGGTTGGATCAGCCCCAGCATTTT. Protein: CASSLGLDQPQHF. The rearrangement uses TRBV4-1 and TRBJ1-5; no firm D call. Germline CDR1 and CDR2: MGHRA and YSYEKL. With 6 bases removed from V and 5 bases from J, the gap between germline ends came to 11 bases. The CDR3 covers 13 residues.

The table lists this clonotype with a few counts. The V call is TRBV6-5, the J call TRBJ2-2, with TRBD1 matching 7 bases. J gave up 6 bases and V 4 bases, and 11 bases lay outside the gene matches. The CDR3 contains 16 residues. From germline, CDR1 is MNHEY and CDR2 SVGAGI. In nucleotides, the CDR3 is TGTGCCAGCAGTTCCTCGACAGGGTCCACACCCGGGGAGCTGTTTTTT. This translates into CASSSSTGSTPGELFF.

The chain is built from TRBV10-3 and TRBJ2-7; weak D call: TRBD1 (7 bases). The germline gives CDR1 ENHRY, CDR2 SYGVKD. This CDR3 is 13 amino acids long. Trimming shortened V by 1 base and J by 6 bases, and 10 bases separated the two germline ends. The CDR3 region is CAISEWQGGEQYF. The DNA for the CDR3 is TGTGCCATCAGTGAGTGGCAGGGGGGCGAGCAGTACTTC.

Of note for this clonotype: One base away lies a much larger clone, so this may be a sequencing read error. The chain carries TRBV11-2 and TRBJ2-7; 7 bases map to TRBD1. This CDR3 region has 14 residues. Per the germline V gene, CDR1 is SGHAT and CDR2 is FQNNGV. This CDR3 is CASSQYRGSCEQYF. The CDR3 DNA reads TGTGCCAGCAGCCAGTACAGGGGTTCCTGCGAGCAGTACTTC. Full variable domain (outside the CDR3, taken from reference TRBV11-2 and TRBJ2-7): EAGVAQSPRYKIIEKRQSVAFWCNPISGHATLYWYQQILGQGPKLLIQFQNNGVVDDSQLPKDRFSAERLKGVDSTLKIQPAKLEDSAVYLCASSQYRGSCEQYFGPGTRLTVT.

This clonotype was observed a few times. The chain uses TRBV4-3 and TRBJ2-5, with 8 bases matching TRBD2. Germline V gene data show CDR1 as LGHNA and CDR2 as YSLEER. The CDR3 is 15 residues long. After removal of 5 bases from V and 4 bases from J, the junction contained 9 bases not matched to a gene. The CDR3 coding sequence is TGCGCCAGCAGCAGATCGGGGGGGGTAGGAGAGACCCAGTACTTC. Translating it yields CASSRSGGVGETQYF.

This clonotype occurred a few times. Germline and junction disagree at one end, which may indicate a read error. The rearrangement links TRBV12-3 or TRBV12-4 to TRBJ2-7; the D is unclear. There are 14 residues in the CDR3. The CDR3 region has the DNA TGTGCCAGCAGCTGGAGTGGAGACTCCGACGAGCAGTACTTC. Its protein product is CASSWSGDSDEQYF.